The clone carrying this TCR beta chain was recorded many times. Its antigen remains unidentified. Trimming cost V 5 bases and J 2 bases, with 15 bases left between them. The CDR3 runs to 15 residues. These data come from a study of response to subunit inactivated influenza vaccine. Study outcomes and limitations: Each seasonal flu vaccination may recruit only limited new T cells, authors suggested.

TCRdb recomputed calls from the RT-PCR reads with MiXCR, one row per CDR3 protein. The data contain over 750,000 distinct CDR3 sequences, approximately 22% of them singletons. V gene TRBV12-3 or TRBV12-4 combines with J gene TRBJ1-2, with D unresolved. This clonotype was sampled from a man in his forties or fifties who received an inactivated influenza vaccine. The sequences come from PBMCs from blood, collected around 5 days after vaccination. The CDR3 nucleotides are TGTGCCAGCAGTCCCCTACTAACAGAGAACTATGGCTACACCTTC. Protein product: CASSPLLTENYGYTF.